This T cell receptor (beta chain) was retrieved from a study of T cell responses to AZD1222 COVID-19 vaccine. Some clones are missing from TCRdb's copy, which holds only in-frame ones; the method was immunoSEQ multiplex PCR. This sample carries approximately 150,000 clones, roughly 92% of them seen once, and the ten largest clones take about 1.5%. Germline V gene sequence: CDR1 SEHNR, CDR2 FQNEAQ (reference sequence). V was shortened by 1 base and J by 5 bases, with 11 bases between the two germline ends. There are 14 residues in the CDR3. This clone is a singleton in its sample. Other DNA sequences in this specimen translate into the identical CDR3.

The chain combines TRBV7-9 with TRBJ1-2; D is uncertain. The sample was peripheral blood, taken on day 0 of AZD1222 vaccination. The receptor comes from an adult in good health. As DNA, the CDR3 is TGTGCCAGCAGCTTAGATTCGACGGGATATGGCTACACCTTC. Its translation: CASSLDSTGYGYTF. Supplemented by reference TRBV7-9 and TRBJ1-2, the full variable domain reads DTGVSQNPRHKITKRGQNVTFRCDPISEHNRLYWYRQTLGQGPEFLTYFQNEAQLEKSRLLSDRFSAERPKGSFSTLEIQRTEQGDSAMYLCASSLDSTGYGYTFGSGTRLTVV.